The 27 T cell receptor beta chains presented below share a single source sample, sequenced in a study of T cells in Graves' hyperthyroidism and ophthalmopathy. Authors of the study amplified TCR beta CDR3 regions from RNA transcripts. An initial round of RT-PCR targeting the TCR CDR3 relied on the HTBI primer set. MiXCR was run by TCRdb on the multiplex PCR reads, yielding one entry per CDR3 protein. The table shows more than 300,000 distinct CDR3 sequences, with around 18% occurring only once. Source material: blood. The source is a man younger than 30 with Graves' ophthalmopathy.

V gene TRBV6-2 or TRBV6-3 combines with J gene TRBJ1-2; D gene ambiguous. V gave up 6 bases and J gave up 4 bases, with 18 bases separating them. The V gene's germline CDR1 is MNHEY and CDR2 SVGEGT. The CDR3 length is 15 residues. DNA of the CDR3: TGTGCCAGCAGGGGTCCCAGTTCAGTCACCTATGGCTACACCTTC. Its translation is CASRGPSSVTYGYTF.

The rearrangement links TRBV6-1 to TRBJ2-5, with 7 nucleotides matching TRBD2. V lost 11 bases and J lost 5; bases outside the gene matches: 11. CDR3 length equals 13 residues. Germline lookup yields CDR1 MNHNS and CDR2 SASEGT. CDR3 DNA: TGTGCCGGGAAGCGGGGAGGGGAGGAGACCCAGTACTTC. Protein: CAGKRGGEETQYF.

This clonotype has more than one count but fewer than ten. The V gene is TRBV20-1, the J gene TRBJ2-1; D gene ambiguous. Germline CDR1 reads DFQATT; CDR2 reads SNEGSKA (reference sequence). The CDR3 runs 14 residues. Trimming cost V 3 bases and J 8 bases, with 17 bases left between them. CDR3 loop: CSASRLMFIDEQFF. CDR3 DNA sequence: TGCAGTGCTAGTCGCCTAATGTTTATCGATGAGCAGTTCTTC.

Comments on this clonotype: A single base separates this from a much larger clone, so it may be a read error. The CDR3 DNA sequence: TGTGCCAGCAGCCCGGGTCCTTCGTTCGATGAGCAGTACTTC. Its protein product is CASSPGPSFDEQYF. The chain has TRBV7-3 and TRBJ2-7; no firm D call. V was cut by 5 bases and J by 7 bases, with 18 bases left in between. The CDR3 length is 14 residues. Germline V gene data show CDR1 as SGHTA and CDR2 as FQGTGA.

This clonotype has just a few counts. V is TRBV5-1 and J is TRBJ1-6; 7 bases agree with TRBD1. CDR1 is SGHRS and CDR2 is YFSETQ in the germline V gene. The CDR3 consists of 15 residues. Trimming removed 4 bases from V and 7 bases from J; junction bases left unmatched: 8. The chain's CDR3 is CASSPQGQPNSPLHF. The CDR3 DNA is TGCGCCAGCAGCCCCCAGGGACAGCCAAATTCACCCCTCCACTTT.

This clonotype has at least ten counts. The genes are TRBV2 and TRBJ2-7; D gene uncertain. Germline loops: CDR1 SNHLY, CDR2 FYNNEI. The V end was cut by 0 bases, the J end by 3 bases, with 3 bases between. The CDR3 runs 12 residues. In DNA form, the CDR3 reads TGTGCCAGCAGTGAAGCCAGCTACGAGCAGTACTTC. Translation: CASSEASYEQYF. Full variable domain (outside the CDR3, taken from reference TRBV2 and TRBJ2-7): EPEVTQTPSHQVTQMGQEVILRCVPISNHLYFYWYRQILGQKVEFLVSFYNNEISEKSEIFDDQFSVERPDGSNFTLKIRSTKLEDSAMYFCASSEASYEQYFGPGTRLTVT.

This clonotype has a handful of counts. The V and J genes are TRBV7-9 and TRBJ1-5; possibly TRBD1 for D (5 bases). V lost 4 bases, J lost 4 bases, and 17 bases lay in between. Germline values: CDR1 SEHNR, CDR2 FQNEAQ (reference sequence). This CDR3 contains 16 residues. CDR3 amino acids: CASSSDHSNRNQPQHF. DNA of the CDR3: TGTGCCAGCAGCTCCGACCACAGTAACAGGAATCAGCCCCAGCATTTT.

On this clonotype itself: One end of the junction fails to match germline, which may point to a read error. The J gene is TRBJ1-2, the V gene TRBV28; no reliable D call. Germline loops: CDR1 MDHEN, CDR2 SYDVKM. CDR3 length equals 13 residues. CDR3 amino acids: CASTLGYNYGYTF. The CDR3 DNA sequence: TGTGCCAGCACTTTAGGATATAACTATGGCTACACCTTC.

This clonotype was counted ten times or more. This chain connects TRBV5-1 to TRBJ2-3; no reliable D call. The CDR3 is 13 residues long. V was shortened by 5 bases and J by 2 bases, with 9 bases between the two germline ends. Germline V gives CDR1 SGHRS, CDR2 YFSETQ. The CDR3 loop is CASRPGFTDTQYF. As DNA, the CDR3 is TGCGCCAGCAGGCCTGGATTCACAGATACGCAGTATTTT.

This clonotype was detected many times. The chain links TRBV11-1 to TRBJ2-3, with D possibly being TRBD1 (6 bases). This CDR3 has 15 residues. Trimming shortened V by 7 bases and J by 4 bases, and 18 bases separated the two germline ends. Germline-derived CDR1 and CDR2 are SGHAT and FQDESV (reference sequence). As DNA, the CDR3 is TGTGCCAGCAATCATGTGGGACAACGGGCAGATACGCAGTATTTT. Amino acids: CASNHVGQRADTQYF. The full variable domain, its missing parts supplied by reference TRBV11-1 and TRBJ2-3, is EAEVAQSPRYKITEKSQAVAFWCDPISGHATLYWYRQILGQGPELLVQFQDESVVDDSQLPKDRFSAERLKGVDSTLKIQPAELGDSAMYLCASNHVGQRADTQYFGPGTRLTVL.

There are a few counts of this clonotype. The chain has TRBV3-1 and TRBJ2-7, with 9 bases lining up with TRBD1. The CDR3 is 15 amino acids. Per germline, CDR1 LGHDT and CDR2 YNNKEL (reference sequence). The V segment lost 2 bases and the J segment 7 bases; nucleotides outside the gene matches: 9. CDR3 residues: CASSQPGQGRREQYF. DNA for the CDR3: TGTGCCAGCAGCCAACCCGGACAGGGGCGGCGGGAGCAGTACTTC.

This clonotype occurred many times. The chain recombines TRBV28 with TRBJ2-5; D gene ambiguous. V was shortened by 4 bases and J by 5 bases, with 17 bases between the two germline ends. The germline CDR1 and CDR2 sequences are MDHEN and SYDVKM. The CDR3 consists of 15 residues. CDR3 residues: CASSSPRRIGETQYF. The DNA for the CDR3 is TGTGCCAGCAGTTCCCCCCGGAGAATCGGGGAGACCCAGTACTTC.

This clonotype has a count of ten or more. This sequence joins TRBV12-3 or TRBV12-4 and TRBJ2-5; tentatively, D is TRBD1 or TRBD2 (5 bases each). The germline V and J ends were trimmed by 1 base and 1 base, with 13 bases remaining between them. The CDR3 sequence is 16 residues long. This chain's CDR3 is CASSLGRGEVQETQYF. CDR3 DNA sequence: TGTGCCAGCAGTTTAGGAAGGGGAGAGGTCCAAGAGACCCAGTACTTC.

This clonotype was observed a few times. This chain links TRBV5-5 with TRBJ1-2; D gene uncertain. There are 14 residues in the CDR3. CDR1 is SGHKS and CDR2 is YYEKEE in the germline V gene (reference sequence). The V end lost 0 bases, the J end lost 2 bases, and 8 bases lay between the germline ends. The CDR3 DNA reads TGTGCCAGCAGCTTGGCCCCAGGAAACTATGGCTACACCTTC. The encoded protein is CASSLAPGNYGYTF.

This rearrangement joins TRBV6-1 to TRBJ1-2; the D is unclear. CDR1 and CDR2 from the germline V gene are MNHNS and SASEGT. The length of the CDR3 is 15 residues. Trimming stripped 5 bases from V and 4 bases from J, with 17 bases between. CDR3 sequence reads: CASSSDGQLAYGYTF. DNA for the CDR3: TGTGCCAGCAGTTCCGACGGGCAGCTGGCCTATGGCTACACCTTC.

This clonotype was found many times. This clone may be a read error of a much larger clone one base away. The V gene is TRBV12-3 or TRBV12-4, the J gene TRBJ1-1; TRBD1 is a possible D gene (5 bases). The V end lost 8 bases, the J end lost 4 bases, and 8 bases lay between the germline ends. This CDR3 spans 11 amino acids. The CDR3 DNA reads TGTGCCAGCGGGGGGGTCACTGAAGCTTTCTTT. Translation: CASGGVTEAFF.

This clonotype has ten or more counts. The genes are TRBV12-3 or TRBV12-4 and TRBJ2-3, with D possibly being TRBD2 (5 bases). The V and J ends lost 6 bases and 0 bases respectively, with 13 bases between them. The CDR3 sequence is 15 residues long. The CDR3 here is CASRSQQRSTDTQYF. CDR3 in DNA: TGTGCCAGCAGGTCTCAACAGCGGAGCACAGATACGCAGTATTTT.

The chain recombines TRBV18 with TRBJ1-2, with D unclear. This CDR3 comprises 15 residues. CDR1 KGHSH and CDR2 LQKENI come from the germline V gene. V lost 0 bases and J lost 4, with 12 bases in between. In DNA, the CDR3 is TGTGCCAGCTCACCACCGGGCGGGTTTGGCTATGGCTACACCTTC. Translating gives CASSPPGGFGYGYTF.

This clonotype came up a few times. The chain combines TRBV6-1 with TRBJ2-3, with 7 bases lining up with TRBD1. Per the germline V gene, CDR1 is MNHNS and CDR2 is SASEGT. The CDR3 runs 15 residues. The trim removed 4 bases at V and 4 bases at J, leaving 8 bases unmatched. DNA for the CDR3: TGTGCCAGCAGTGCCCGAGACAGGGCGGCAGATACGCAGTATTTT. Its protein is CASSARDRAADTQYF.

This clonotype was counted only a few times. The V call is TRBV24-1, the J call TRBJ2-7; TRBD1 matches 9 bases. This CDR3 is built from 16 residues. Per the germline V gene, CDR1 is KGHDR and CDR2 is SFDVKD. V lost 4 bases and J lost 6; bases outside the gene matches: 12. The CDR3 spells CATSDNRNRGQAEQYF. Written as DNA, the CDR3 is TGTGCCACCAGTGACAATAGGAACAGGGGGCAGGCCGAGCAGTACTTC.

The chain joins TRBV3-1 to TRBJ2-7; D remains ambiguous. Germline V lookup: CDR1 LGHDT, CDR2 YNNKEL (reference sequence). The CDR3 length is 12 residues. Trimming stripped 2 bases from V and 4 bases from J, with 6 bases between. CDR3 sequence reads: CASSQNIYEQYF. The DNA for the CDR3 is TGTGCCAGCAGCCAAAATATTTACGAGCAGTACTTC.

This clonotype has at least ten counts. V is TRBV12-3 or TRBV12-4 and J is TRBJ1-2; maybe TRBD1 (5 bases). The CDR3 sequence is 14 residues long. V was pared by 5 bases and J by 4 bases, with 14 bases between. The CDR3 DNA is TGTGCCAGCAGTCGGGATGGGGCCGGCTATGGCTACACCTTC. Encoded protein: CASSRDGAGYGYTF.

This clonotype was seen ten or more times. The chain uses TRBV6-2 or TRBV6-3 and TRBJ2-7; D unresolved. There are 15 residues in the CDR3. Germline lookup yields CDR1 MNHEY and CDR2 SVGEGT. The V gene lost 6 bases and the J gene lost 5 bases, with 20 bases spanning the gap. CDR3 DNA sequence: TGTGCCAGCAGCCCCTTCGTTCCGGGCTCGGACGAGCAGTACTTC. Protein: CASSPFVPGSDEQYF.

The V call is TRBV7-2, the J call TRBJ1-1, with 7 bases matching TRBD1. Germline V gives CDR1 SGHTA, CDR2 FQGNSA. The ends lost 3 bases at V and 0 bases at J; junction bases unmatched: 7. CDR3 length: 16 amino acids. The CDR3 DNA sequence: TGTGCCAGCAGCTTTGACAGGGTGGCCATGAACACTGAAGCTTTCTTT. As protein: CASSFDRVAMNTEAFF.

This clonotype came up many times. V usage is TRBV11-2 and J usage is TRBJ1-1, with D possibly being TRBD1 (6 bases). The germline V gene has CDR1 SGHAT and CDR2 FQNNGV. CDR3 length: 14 amino acids. V was pared by 8 bases and J by 4 bases, with 17 bases between. Here the CDR3 DNA reads TGTGCCAGCGGGGGGGGGGGGCTTGGCACTGAAGCTTTCTTT. Its protein product is CASGGGGLGTEAFF.

Many counts were recorded for this clonotype. CDR3 sequence: CASSLMFATTYNEQFF. CDR3 DNA sequence: TGTGCCAGCAGCTTAATGTTTGCTACAACTTACAATGAGCAGTTCTTC. The rearrangement uses TRBV7-3 and TRBJ2-1; D ambiguous. The germline CDR1 and CDR2 sequences are SGHTA and FQGTGA. The CDR3 runs to 16 residues. The V end lost 1 base, the J end lost 4 bases, and 14 bases lay between the germline ends.

This clonotype has just a few counts. J is TRBJ2-5 and V is TRBV27; either TRBD1 or TRBD2 may fit D (5 bases each). Germline assignment: CDR1 MNHEY and CDR2 SMNVEV (reference sequence). The CDR3 spans 14 residues. V dropped 6 bases and J dropped 5 bases, with 16 bases sitting between them. The CDR3 loop is CASREVGGSETQYF. As DNA, the CDR3 is TGTGCCAGCAGGGAGGTTGGGGGTTCGGAGACCCAGTACTTC.